This T cell receptor beta chain was found in a study of T cell responses to AZD1222 COVID-19 vaccine. This clone occurred a few times. Its antigen remains unidentified. Germline values: CDR1 SGHAT, CDR2 FQNNGV. The CDR3 extends over 11 amino acids. V gave up 5 bases and J gave up 4 bases, with 6 bases separating them. Only in-frame clones appear in the TCRdb table, and some are missing; sequencing was by immunoSEQ multiplex PCR. The table records 180,000 or so clones, 94% of them present only once. The study's findings and limits: Elevations in Spike-specific TCR breadth and depth followed administration of two AZD1222 doses.

Sequenced material: peripheral blood, taken on day 0 of AZD1222 vaccination. J is TRBJ2-7 and V is TRBV11-2; D remains ambiguous. The source of this sequence is an adult in good health. The CDR3 DNA is TGTGCCAGCAGCCCTGCGTACGAGCAGTACTTC. It yields the protein CASSPAYEQYF.